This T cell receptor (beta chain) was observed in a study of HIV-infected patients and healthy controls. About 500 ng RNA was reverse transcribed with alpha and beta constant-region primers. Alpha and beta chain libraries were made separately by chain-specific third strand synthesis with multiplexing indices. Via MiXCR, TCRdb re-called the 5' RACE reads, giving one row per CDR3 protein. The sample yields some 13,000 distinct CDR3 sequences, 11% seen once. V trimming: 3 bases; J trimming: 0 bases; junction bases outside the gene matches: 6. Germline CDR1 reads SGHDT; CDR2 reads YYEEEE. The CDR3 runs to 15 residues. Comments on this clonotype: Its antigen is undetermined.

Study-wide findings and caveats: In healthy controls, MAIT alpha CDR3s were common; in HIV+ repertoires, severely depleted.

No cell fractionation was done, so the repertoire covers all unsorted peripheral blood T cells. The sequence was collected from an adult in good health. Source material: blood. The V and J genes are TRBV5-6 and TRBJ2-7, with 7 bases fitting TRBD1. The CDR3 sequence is CASSSTGTASYEQYF. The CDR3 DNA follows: TGTGCCAGCAGCTCGACCGGGACAGCCTCCTACGAGCAGTACTTC.